Listed below are T cell receptor beta chains from one sample, sequenced in a study of OX40 agonist ivuxolimab in advanced cancers. Using immunoSEQ multiplex PCR, the repertoire was profiled, and TCRdb retains in-frame clones only, with some absent. The profile shows about 61,000 clones, about 92% of them singletons. Sequencing used CD4+ or CD8+ T cells sorted from blood, obtained in a trial of the OX40 agonist ivuxolimab. Source of these receptors: an adult with an advanced solid tumor such as melanoma, head and neck, liver or kidney cancer. CDR3s include the opening cysteine and the closing phenylalanine or tryptophan. A D gene is named only where the DNA matches it firmly. The size field is filled for only some rows; it gives once, few, many or a size class.

J	V	size	D	CDR3	DNA
TRBJ2-7	TRBV13	-	TRBD1	CASNLPGQGVYEQYF	TGTGCCAGCAACCTTCCCGGACAGGGGGTTTACGAGCAGTACTTC
TRBJ2-1	TRBV7-9	-	TRBD2	CASSGANYNEQFF	TGTGCCAGTAGCGGGGCAAACTACAATGAGCAGTTCTTC
TRBJ1-5	TRBV21-1	-	-	CASRTSGQPQHF	TGTGCCAGCAGGACGAGCGGACAGCCCCAGCATTTT
TRBJ2-1	TRBV4-2	-	TRBD2	CASSQDRSGRAYEQFF	TGTGCCAGCAGCCAAGATCGCAGCGGGAGGGCCTATGAGCAGTTCTTC
TRBJ2-1	TRBV6-5	-	-	CASSPRGSSYNEQFF	TGTGCCAGCAGTCCCCGGGGGAGCTCCTACAATGAGCAGTTCTTC
TRBJ2-3	TRBV6-5	-	-	CASSYLDTQYF	TGTGCCAGCAGTTACCTTGATACGCAGTATTTT
TRBJ2-1	TRBV6-5	once	-	CASSIGQLSYNEQFF	TGTGCCAGCAGTATTGGACAGCTCTCCTACAATGAGCAGTTCTTC
TRBJ2-3	TRBV9	-	-	CASSVFTDTQYF	TGTGCCAGCAGCGTATTCACAGATACGCAGTATTTT
TRBJ2-1	TRBV28	-	-	CANGRRTDYNEQFF	TGTGCCAACGGGCGCCGGACAGACTACAATGAGCAGTTCTTC
TRBJ1-2	TRBV11-3	-	-	CASSGARGYGYTF	TGTGCCAGCAGCGGAGCCAGAGGCTATGGCTACACCTTC
TRBJ2-5	TRBV6-5	-	-	CASSYSIGETQYF	TGTGCCAGCAGTTACTCGATTGGGGAGACCCAGTACTTC
TRBJ2-7	TRBV13	-	-	CASIRSNEQYF	TGTGCCAGCATTAGGTCGAACGAGCAGTACTTC
TRBJ1-1	TRBV5-8	-	-	CASSGVGAFF	TGTGCCAGCAGCGGTGTAGGAGCTTTCTTT
TRBJ2-1	TRBV29-1	-	-	CSVESGVARNEQFF	TGCAGCGTTGAATCCGGAGTCGCACGCAATGAGCAGTTCTTC
TRBJ1-5	TRBV30	-	TRBD1	CACDYRSGGDQPQHF	TGTGCCTGTGACTACCGTTCAGGGGGTGATCAGCCCCAGCATTTT
TRBJ2-1	TRBV27	-	TRBD2	CASSFSLAGGRSEQFF	TGTGCCAGCAGTTTTTCCCTAGCGGGGGGCCGTAGTGAGCAGTTCTTC
TRBJ1-5	TRBV21-1	once	-	CASSLRGSNQPQHF	TGTGCCAGCAGCTTACGGGGTTCCAATCAGCCCCAGCATTTT
TRBJ1-5	TRBV7-9	-	TRBD1	CASSSGTGRQPQHF	TGTGCCAGCAGCTCCGGGACAGGGCGTCAGCCCCAGCATTTT
TRBJ2-3	TRBV12-5	once	-	CASGPGRGYTDTQYF	TGTGCTAGTGGTCCGGGACGGGGCTACACAGATACGCAGTATTTT
TRBJ1-1	TRBV20-1	-	-	CSAPGTEAFF	TGCAGTGCTCCAGGGACTGAAGCTTTCTTT
TRBJ2-1	TRBV20-1	-	-	CSAAYNEQFF	TGCAGTGCCGCATACAATGAGCAGTTCTTC
TRBJ2-7	TRBV7-9	-	-	CASSLIPDGWEQYF	TGTGCCAGCAGCTTAATCCCTGACGGGTGGGAGCAGTACTTC
TRBJ2-1	TRBV27	-	TRBD2	CASTWTSGSVWEQFF	TGTGCCAGCACCTGGACTAGCGGGAGCGTCTGGGAGCAGTTCTTC
TRBJ2-1	TRBV6-5	-	TRBD1	CASSYGTAYNEQFF	TGTGCCAGCAGTTATGGGACAGCCTACAATGAGCAGTTCTTC
TRBJ1-6	TRBV28	-	-	CASSLRLRPNSPLHF	TGTGCCAGCAGTTTGAGACTTCGGCCCAATTCACCCCTCCACTTT
TRBJ1-1	TRBV28	-	-	CASSATPRGTEAFF	TGTGCCAGCAGTGCGACCCCTCGAGGCACTGAAGCTTTCTTT
TRBJ1-1	TRBV4-1	-	-	CASSQARMNTEAFF	TGCGCCAGCAGCCAGGCCCGCATGAACACTGAAGCTTTCTTT
TRBJ1-2	TRBV29-1	-	-	CSVGGKGGDLNYGYTF	TGCAGCGTTGGAGGCAAGGGGGGGGATCTTAACTATGGCTACACCTTC
TRBJ2-1	TRBV18	-	TRBD2	CASSPGPSGGSSYNEQFF	TGTGCCAGCTCACCGGGGCCTAGCGGGGGGAGCTCCTACAATGAGCAGTTCTTC
TRBJ2-6	TRBV6-5	-	-	CASSPPSGANVLTF	TGTGCCAGCAGTCCCCCCTCTGGGGCCAACGTCCTGACTTTC
TRBJ1-2	TRBV28	-	TRBD1	CASNGQGYGYTF	TGTGCCAGCAACGGACAGGGGTATGGCTACACCTTC
TRBJ2-1	TRBV6-5	-	TRBD2	CASSSLTSGEYNEQFF	TGTGCCAGCAGTTCGCTGACTAGCGGGGAGTACAATGAGCAGTTCTTC
TRBJ1-1	TRBV5-8	-	-	CASSWTDPNTEAFF	TGTGCCAGCAGCTGGACGGATCCGAACACTGAAGCTTTCTTT
TRBJ2-7	TRBV11-2	-	-	CASSFLSYEQYF	TGTGCCAGCAGCTTCCTCTCCTACGAGCAGTACTTC
TRBJ1-5	TRBV27	-	-	CASSLWGRQPQHF	TGTGCCAGCAGTTTGTGGGGCCGGCAGCCCCAGCATTTT
TRBJ2-1	TRBV6-5	-	TRBD2	CASSYREGGGRFF	TGTGCCAGCAGTTACCGGGAGGGCGGAGGTCGGTTCTTC
TRBJ2-1	TRBV29-1	-	-	CSVFLAGSAFF	TGCAGCGTTTTTCTTGCGGGGTCCGCGTTCTTC
TRBJ1-1	TRBV30	-	-	CAWSVGLPEAFF	TGTGCCTGGAGTGTAGGGTTACCTGAAGCTTTCTTT
TRBJ1-1	TRBV6-1	-	TRBD1	CASVTGGGVNTEAFF	TGTGCCAGTGTGACAGGGGGGGGAGTGAACACTGAAGCTTTCTTT
TRBJ2-7	TRBV19	-	TRBD2	CASSIGLATYEQYF	TGTGCCAGTAGTATCGGACTAGCTACCTACGAGCAGTACTTC
TRBJ1-1	TRBV4-1	-	-	CASSRGRIMNTEAFF	TGCGCCAGCAGCCGGGGGAGGATTATGAACACTGAAGCTTTCTTT
TRBJ2-7	TRBV19	-	-	CASSIDGEGEYEQYF	TGTGCCAGTAGTATAGATGGCGAAGGAGAATACGAGCAGTACTTC
TRBJ1-5	TRBV6-5	few	-	CASSSLSGDQPQHF	TGTGCCAGCAGTTCTCTCTCGGGGGATCAGCCCCAGCATTTT
TRBJ2-7	TRBV28	-	-	CASSLAGGEIYEQYF	TGTGCCAGCAGTTTGGCAGGCGGGGAGATCTACGAGCAGTACTTC
TRBJ2-1	TRBV4-3	-	TRBD2	CASSHLAGDRYNEQFF	TGCGCCAGCAGCCATCTAGCGGGGGATCGCTACAATGAGCAGTTCTTC
TRBJ1-5	TRBV10-3	-	-	CAAQDSNQPQHF	TGTGCCGCCCAAGACAGCAATCAGCCCCAGCATTTT
TRBJ1-1	TRBV20-1	-	-	CSAPRTTEAFF	TGCAGTGCCCCTCGGACAACTGAAGCTTTCTTT
TRBJ2-7	TRBV2	-	-	CASSEGLVVHYEQYF	TGTGCCAGCAGTGAAGGTCTAGTTGTTCACTACGAGCAGTACTTC
TRBJ1-1	TRBV7-2	-	-	CASSFIGSEAFF	TGTGCCAGCAGCTTTATTGGGAGTGAAGCTTTCTTT
TRBJ2-1	TRBV27	-	-	CATSLHGDYNEQFF	TGTGCCACCTCCCTGCATGGGGACTACAATGAGCAGTTCTTC
TRBJ2-3	TRBV7-3	-	-	CASSPSGDTQYF	TGTGCCAGCAGCCCTTCCGGAGATACGCAGTATTTT
TRBJ1-5	TRBV6-5	once	-	CASSYSGGAQPQHF	TGTGCCAGCAGTTACTCGGGGGGCGCTCAGCCCCAGCATTTT
TRBJ1-5	TRBV28	-	-	CASSLSPVRGNQPQHF	TGTGCCAGCAGTTTATCCCCCGTGAGGGGGAATCAGCCCCAGCATTTT
TRBJ1-2	TRBV30	once	TRBD1	CAWSEQGGFHQIYGYTF	TGTGCCTGGAGCGAGCAGGGGGGGTTCCACCAGATCTATGGCTACACCTTC
TRBJ1-5	TRBV28	-	-	CASSLVSASNQPQHF	TGTGCCAGCAGTTTAGTGTCGGCTAGCAATCAGCCCCAGCATTTT
TRBJ1-2	TRBV4-2	-	-	CASSQDLQIPNYGYTF	TGTGCCAGCAGCCAAGATCTACAGATACCCAACTATGGCTACACCTTC
TRBJ1-4	TRBV7-2	-	TRBD1	CASSLVQGAKLFF	TGTGCCAGCAGCTTAGTACAGGGGGCAAAACTGTTTTTT
TRBJ2-3	TRBV25-1	-	-	CASSELGTDTQYF	TGTGCCAGCAGTGAATTGGGCACAGATACGCAGTATTTT
TRBJ1-3	TRBV11-3	-	-	CASSLFQKASYIRGTIYF	TGTGCCAGCAGCTTATTCCAGAAAGCCTCATACATCCGTGGCACCATATATTTT
TRBJ2-7	TRBV4-1	-	-	CASSQDRQPEQYF	TGCGCCAGCAGCCAAGATCGCCAGCCCGAGCAGTACTTC